The rows below give T cell receptor beta chains drawn from one sample of a study of control samples from healthy donors and cancer patients. The repertoire was sequenced with immunoSEQ multiplex PCR; TCRdb's copy has only in-frame clones and lacks some. This sample has over 100,000 clones; 92% occur once, and the top ten carry approximately 6%. The sequenced sample was blood. All receptors derive from a man aged 18-30 years in good health. The CDR3 runs from the conserved cysteine through the conserved F or W.

TRBV11-2,TRBJ2-1,CASSFVAGGHNNEQFF
TRBV4-2,TRBJ1-3,CASSQAGNGGPGGNTIYF
TRBV5-1,TRBJ2-3,CASATSGDGTDTQYF
TRBV4-1,TRBJ2-5,CASSQGQFNLPQYF
TRBV19,TRBJ1-1,CATRWGLLNTEAFF
TRBV11-2,TRBJ2-5,CASSQDRVQETQYF
TRBV5-1,TRBJ1-4,CASSLDGGVDEKLFF
TRBV6-6,TRBJ2-1,CASSPQGGNYNEQFF
TRBV6-4,TRBJ2-1,CASSDLGTSGEQFF
TRBV30,TRBJ2-7,CAWSLKGLTYEQYF
TRBV9,TRBJ2-1,CASSIRLAGSYNEQFF
TRBV10-3,TRBJ1-2,CAISDPGALANYGYTF
TRBV9,TRBJ2-5,CASSVDREGETQYF
TRBV5-1,TRBJ2-7,CASSLGGRFSYEQYF
TRBV25-1,TRBJ2-7,CASKSNRAGEQYF
TRBV2,TRBJ2-1,CASSEEARGGNEQFF
TRBV7-9,TRBJ2-5,CASSLYSQETQYF
TRBV6-5,TRBJ2-7,CASSWGQGFYEQYF
TRBV7-9,TRBJ1-1,CASSVRTETEAFF
TRBV7-9,TRBJ1-5,CASSFSGARQPQHF
TRBV30,TRBJ1-4,CAWSSNRRGKELFF
TRBV29-1,TRBJ1-1,CSIQSLDTEAFF
TRBV7-9,TRBJ1-1,CASSYRRDRGKNTEAFF
TRBV5-5,TRBJ1-2,CASSSGQRPYGYTF
TRBV4-1,TRBJ2-6,CASSDPIQGARKRSGANVLTF
TRBV2,TRBJ2-7,CASTGPDSGVPYEQYF
TRBV4-1,TRBJ1-5,CASSQERTGRGQPQHF
TRBV4-1,TRBJ1-2,CASSQVYAGILAANYGYTF
TRBV11-2,TRBJ1-2,CASSLAGRGRGYGYTF
TRBV29-1,TRBJ2-2,CSGRTGSGGELFF
TRBV11-3,TRBJ2-1,CASSLVLAGEQFF
TRBV6-5,TRBJ2-1,CASSTGRGGRVPFF
TRBV5-1,TRBJ2-7,CASNRGQGSYEQYF
TRBV5-4,TRBJ1-4,CASSFPNEKLFF
TRBV6-5,TRBJ2-5,CASRRSETQYF
TRBV9,TRBJ2-3,CASSVAGGGGTDTQYF
TRBV4-2,TRBJ2-3,CASSQEHGSTDTQYF
TRBV28,TRBJ2-7,CASKGESDNSYEQYF
TRBV7-9,TRBJ1-2,CASSLGQPNYGYTF
TRBV11-2,TRBJ2-2,CASSLSLRGKWNTGELFF
TRBV18,TRBJ2-5,CASSPPDQARETQYF
TRBV21-1,TRBJ2-7,CASSKKYLFSRSYEQYF
TRBV27,TRBJ2-3,CASSMLDKDTQYF
TRBV6-5,TRBJ1-1,CASSSWGQDTEAFF
TRBV20-1,TRBJ1-1,CSASGGVAVGYTEAFF
TRBV6-5,TRBJ2-7,CASSRRQQGEQYF
TRBV30,TRBJ1-4,CAWTSNTNEKLFF
TRBV5-4,TRBJ1-4,CASSSDRVREKLFF
TRBV5-1,TRBJ2-3,CASSLGVVGTDTQYF
TRBV6-5,TRBJ2-3,CASSQGQGEDTQYF
TRBV19,TRBJ1-5,CASSPRQGAKWSNQPQHF
TRBV11-2,TRBJ2-7,CASSLSLLAGYSYEQYF
TRBV7-9,TRBJ2-7,CASSTGTGGGYEQYF
TRBV7-3,TRBJ1-5,CASSLTDVNQPQHF
TRBV7-9,TRBJ2-2,CASSPFQVTGELFF
TRBV27,TRBJ2-7,CASRGASYEQYF
TRBV2,TRBJ1-2,CASKVEGSGYTF
TRBV19,TRBJ1-2,CASSPQGQNLGYGYTF
TRBV7-9,TRBJ1-1,CASSSTGGIGTEAFF